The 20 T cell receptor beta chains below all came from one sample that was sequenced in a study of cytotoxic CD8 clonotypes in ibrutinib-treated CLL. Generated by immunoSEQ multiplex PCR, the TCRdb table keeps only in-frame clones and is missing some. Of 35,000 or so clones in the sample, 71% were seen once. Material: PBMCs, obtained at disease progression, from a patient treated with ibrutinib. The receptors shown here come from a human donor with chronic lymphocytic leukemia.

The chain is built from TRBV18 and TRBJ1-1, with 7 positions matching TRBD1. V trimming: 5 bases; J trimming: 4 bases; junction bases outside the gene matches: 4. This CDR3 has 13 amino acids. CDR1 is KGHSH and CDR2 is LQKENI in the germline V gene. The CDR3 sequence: CASSTGEGTEAFF. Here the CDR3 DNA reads TGTGCCAGCTCAACAGGGGAAGGCACTGAAGCTTTCTTT.

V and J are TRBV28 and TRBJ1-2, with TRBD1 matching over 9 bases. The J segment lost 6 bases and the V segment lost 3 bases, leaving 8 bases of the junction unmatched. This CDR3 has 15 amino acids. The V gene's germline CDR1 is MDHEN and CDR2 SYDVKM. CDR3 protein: CASSFSGQGLNGYTF. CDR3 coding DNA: TGTGCCAGCAGTTTTTCCGGACAGGGGCTGAATGGCTACACCTTC.

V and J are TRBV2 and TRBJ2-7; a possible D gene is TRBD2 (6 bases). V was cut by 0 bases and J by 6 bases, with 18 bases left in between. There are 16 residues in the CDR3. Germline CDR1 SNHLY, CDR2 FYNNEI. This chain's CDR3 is CASSEAVWRAGAEQYF. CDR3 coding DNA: TGTGCCAGCAGTGAAGCGGTTTGGAGGGCCGGGGCCGAGCAGTACTTC. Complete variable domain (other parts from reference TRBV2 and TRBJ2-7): EPEVTQTPSHQVTQMGQEVILRCVPISNHLYFYWYRQILGQKVEFLVSFYNNEISEKSEIFDDQFSVERPDGSNFTLKIRSTKLEDSAMYFCASSEAVWRAGAEQYFGPGTRLTVT.

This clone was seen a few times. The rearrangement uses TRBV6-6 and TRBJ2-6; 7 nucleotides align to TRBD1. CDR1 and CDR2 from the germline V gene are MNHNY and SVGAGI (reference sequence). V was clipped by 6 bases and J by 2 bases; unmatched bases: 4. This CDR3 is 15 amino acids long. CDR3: CASSLQGTGANVLTF. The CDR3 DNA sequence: TGTGCCAGCAGCCTACAGGGGACTGGGGCCAACGTCCTGACTTTC.

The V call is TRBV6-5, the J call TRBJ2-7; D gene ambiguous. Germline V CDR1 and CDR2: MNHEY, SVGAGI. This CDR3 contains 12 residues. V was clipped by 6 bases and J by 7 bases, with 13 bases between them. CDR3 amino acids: CASSPAVEEQYF. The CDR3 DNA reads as TGTGCCAGCAGCCCGGCGGTGGAAGAGCAGTACTTC.

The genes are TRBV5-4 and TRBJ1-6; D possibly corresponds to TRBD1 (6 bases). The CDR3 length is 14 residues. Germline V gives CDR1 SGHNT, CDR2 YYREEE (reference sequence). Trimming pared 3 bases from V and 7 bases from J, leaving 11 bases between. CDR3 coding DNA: TGTGCCAGCAGCTACCTCGGGGGCAATTCACCCCTCCACTTT. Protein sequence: CASSYLGGNSPLHF.

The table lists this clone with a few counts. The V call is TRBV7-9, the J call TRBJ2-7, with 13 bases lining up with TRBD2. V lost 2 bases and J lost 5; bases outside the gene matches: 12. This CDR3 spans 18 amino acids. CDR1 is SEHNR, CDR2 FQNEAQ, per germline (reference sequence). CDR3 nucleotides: TGTGCCAGCAGCTTACCCCCTCGACTAGCGGGGGGTAGGGACGAGCAGTACTTC. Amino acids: CASSLPPRLAGGRDEQYF.

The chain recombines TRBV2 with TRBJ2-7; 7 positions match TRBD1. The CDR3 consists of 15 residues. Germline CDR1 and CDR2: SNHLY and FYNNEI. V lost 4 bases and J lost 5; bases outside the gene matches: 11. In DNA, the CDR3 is TGTGCCAGCAGTGGAGGACAGGCCGGCCTTGACGAGCAGTACTTC. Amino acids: CASSGGQAGLDEQYF.

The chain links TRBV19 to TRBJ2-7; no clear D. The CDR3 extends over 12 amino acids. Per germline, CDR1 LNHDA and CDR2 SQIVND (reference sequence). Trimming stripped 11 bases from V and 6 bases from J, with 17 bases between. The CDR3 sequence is CASSSPPGEQYF. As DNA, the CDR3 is TGTGCCTCGAGTAGCCCTCCCGGCGAGCAGTACTTC.

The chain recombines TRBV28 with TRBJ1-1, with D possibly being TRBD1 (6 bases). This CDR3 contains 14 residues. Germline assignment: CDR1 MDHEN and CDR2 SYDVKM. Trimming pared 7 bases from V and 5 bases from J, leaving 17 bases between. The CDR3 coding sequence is TGTGCCAGCACACTCCCCGGGGGGCGGACTGAAGCTTTCTTT. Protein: CASTLPGGRTEAFF. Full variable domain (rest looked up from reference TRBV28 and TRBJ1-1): DVKVTQSSRYLVKRTGEKVFLECVQDMDHENMFWYRQDPGLGLRLIYFSYDVKMKEKGDIPEGYSVSREKKERFSLILESASTNQTSMYLCASTLPGGRTEAFFGQGTRLTVV.

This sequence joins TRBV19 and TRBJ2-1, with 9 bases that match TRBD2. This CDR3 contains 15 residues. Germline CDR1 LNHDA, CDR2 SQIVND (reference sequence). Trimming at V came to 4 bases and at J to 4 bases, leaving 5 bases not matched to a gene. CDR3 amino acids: CASSKSGGQYNEQFF. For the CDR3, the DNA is TGTGCCAGTAGTAAGAGCGGGGGGCAATACAATGAGCAGTTCTTC.

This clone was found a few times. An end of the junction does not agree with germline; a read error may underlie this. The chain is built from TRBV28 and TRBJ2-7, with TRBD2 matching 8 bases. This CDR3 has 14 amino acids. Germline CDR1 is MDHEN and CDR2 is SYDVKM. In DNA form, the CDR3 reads TGTGCCAGCAGTCCCTCAGGCGGGACTAGTGTTTGTCACTTC. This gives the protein CASSPSGGTSVCHF.

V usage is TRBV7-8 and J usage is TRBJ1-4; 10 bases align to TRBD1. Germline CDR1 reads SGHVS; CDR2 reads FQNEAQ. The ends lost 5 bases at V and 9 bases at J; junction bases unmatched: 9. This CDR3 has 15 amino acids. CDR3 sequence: CASSETGGNLQKLFF. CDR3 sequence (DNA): TGTGCCAGCAGCGAGACAGGGGGCAATCTTCAAAAACTGTTTTTT.

This chain's CDR3 is CASWDSPLGEQYF. DNA of the CDR3: TGTGCCAGTTGGGACAGTCCCCTAGGCGAGCAGTACTTC. The chain employs TRBV19 and TRBJ2-7; 7 positions match TRBD1. Germline V gives CDR1 LNHDA, CDR2 SQIVND (reference sequence). This CDR3 comprises 13 residues. The V gene end was trimmed by 8 bases and the J gene end by 6 bases; junction bases not matched to a gene: 10.

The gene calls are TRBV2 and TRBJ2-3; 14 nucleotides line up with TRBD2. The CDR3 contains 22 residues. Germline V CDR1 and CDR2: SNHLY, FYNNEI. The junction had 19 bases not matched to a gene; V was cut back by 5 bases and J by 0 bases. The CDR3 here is CASSKGSTVGLAGARSTDTQYF. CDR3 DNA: TGTGCCAGCAGTAAGGGATCCACCGTGGGACTAGCGGGGGCCAGAAGCACAGATACGCAGTATTTT.

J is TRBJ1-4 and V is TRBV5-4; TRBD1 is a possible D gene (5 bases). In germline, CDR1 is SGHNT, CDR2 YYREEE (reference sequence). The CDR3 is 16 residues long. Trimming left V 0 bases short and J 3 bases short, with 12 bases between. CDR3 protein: CASSLDGGGANEKLFF. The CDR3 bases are TGTGCCAGCAGCTTGGACGGGGGGGGAGCTAATGAAAAACTGTTTTTT.

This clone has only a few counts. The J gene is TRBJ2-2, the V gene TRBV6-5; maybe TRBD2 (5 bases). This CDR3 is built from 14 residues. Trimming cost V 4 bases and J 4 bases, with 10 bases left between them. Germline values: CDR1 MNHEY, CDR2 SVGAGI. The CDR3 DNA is TGTGCCAGCAGTTTTGCGGGCCGCACCGGGGAGCTGTTTTTT. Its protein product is CASSFAGRTGELFF.

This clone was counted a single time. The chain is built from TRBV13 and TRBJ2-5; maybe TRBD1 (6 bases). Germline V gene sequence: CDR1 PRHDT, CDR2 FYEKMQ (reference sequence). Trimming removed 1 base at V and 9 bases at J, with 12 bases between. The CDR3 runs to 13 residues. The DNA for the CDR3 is TGTGCCAGCAGCTTAGCGGCCCCAGGGGCCCAGTACTTC. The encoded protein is CASSLAAPGAQYF. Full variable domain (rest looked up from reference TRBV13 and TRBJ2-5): AAGVIQSPRHLIKEKRETATLKCYPIPRHDTVYWYQQGPGQDPQFLISFYEKMQSDKGSIPDRFSAQQFSDYHSELNMSSLELGDSALYFCASSLAAPGAQYFGPGTRLLVL.

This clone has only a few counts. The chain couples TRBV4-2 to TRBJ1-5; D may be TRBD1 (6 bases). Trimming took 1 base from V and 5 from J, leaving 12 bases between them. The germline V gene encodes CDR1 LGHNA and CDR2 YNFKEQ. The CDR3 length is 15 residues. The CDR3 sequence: CASSQGQGPDQPQHF. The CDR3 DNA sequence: TGTGCCAGCAGCCAAGGTCAGGGGCCCGATCAGCCCCAGCATTTT.

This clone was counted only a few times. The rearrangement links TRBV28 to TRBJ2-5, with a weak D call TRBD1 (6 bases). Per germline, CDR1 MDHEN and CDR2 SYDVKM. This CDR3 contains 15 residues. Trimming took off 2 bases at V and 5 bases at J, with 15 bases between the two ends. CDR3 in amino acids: CASSLRGSLSETQYF. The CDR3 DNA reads TGTGCCAGCAGTTTAAGGGGGTCCCTTAGTGAGACCCAGTACTTC.